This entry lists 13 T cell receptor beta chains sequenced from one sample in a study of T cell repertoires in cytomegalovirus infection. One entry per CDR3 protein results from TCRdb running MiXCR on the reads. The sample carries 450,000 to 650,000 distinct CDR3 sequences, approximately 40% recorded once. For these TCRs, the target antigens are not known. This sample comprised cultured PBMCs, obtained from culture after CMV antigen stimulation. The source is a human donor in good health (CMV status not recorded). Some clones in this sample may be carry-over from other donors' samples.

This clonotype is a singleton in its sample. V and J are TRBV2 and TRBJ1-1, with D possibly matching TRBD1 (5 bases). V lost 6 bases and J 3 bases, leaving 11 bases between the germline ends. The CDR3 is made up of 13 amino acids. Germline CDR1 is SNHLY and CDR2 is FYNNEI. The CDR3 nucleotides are TGTGCCAGCAGCCGGGACGGAGACACTGAAGCTTTCTTT. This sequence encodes CASSRDGDTEAFF. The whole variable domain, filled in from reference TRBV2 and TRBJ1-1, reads EPEVTQTPSHQVTQMGQEVILRCVPISNHLYFYWYRQILGQKVEFLVSFYNNEISEKSEIFDDQFSVERPDGSNFTLKIRSTKLEDSAMYFCASSRDGDTEAFFGQGTRLTVV.

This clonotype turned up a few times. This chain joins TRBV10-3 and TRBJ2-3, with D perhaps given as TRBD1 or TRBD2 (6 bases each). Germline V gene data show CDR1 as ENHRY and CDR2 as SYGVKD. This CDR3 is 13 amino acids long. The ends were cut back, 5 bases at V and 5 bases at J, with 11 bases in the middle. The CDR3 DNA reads TGTGCCATCAGTAGGGGGGCAGGAGATACGCAGTATTTT. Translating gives CAISRGAGDTQYF.

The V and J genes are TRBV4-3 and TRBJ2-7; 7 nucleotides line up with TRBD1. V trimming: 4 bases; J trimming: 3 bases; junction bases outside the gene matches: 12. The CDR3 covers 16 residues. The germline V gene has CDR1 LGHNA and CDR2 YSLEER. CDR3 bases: TGCGCCAGCAGCCCAACTTCCGGGACAGCATACTACGAGCAGTACTTC. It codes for CASSPTSGTAYYEQYF.

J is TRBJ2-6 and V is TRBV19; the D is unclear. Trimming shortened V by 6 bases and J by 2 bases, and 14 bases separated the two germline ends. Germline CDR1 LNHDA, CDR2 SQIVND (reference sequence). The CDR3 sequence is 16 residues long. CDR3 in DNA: TGTGCCAGTAGGAAAACCCCAGGTACTGGGGCCAACGTCCTGACTTTC. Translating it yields CASRKTPGTGANVLTF.

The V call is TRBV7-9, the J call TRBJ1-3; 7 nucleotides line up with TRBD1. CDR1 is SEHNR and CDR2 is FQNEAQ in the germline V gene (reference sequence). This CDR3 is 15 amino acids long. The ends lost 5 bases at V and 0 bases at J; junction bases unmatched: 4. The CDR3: CASSATGHSGNTIYF. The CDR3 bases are TGTGCCAGCAGCGCGACAGGGCACTCTGGAAACACCATATATTTT.

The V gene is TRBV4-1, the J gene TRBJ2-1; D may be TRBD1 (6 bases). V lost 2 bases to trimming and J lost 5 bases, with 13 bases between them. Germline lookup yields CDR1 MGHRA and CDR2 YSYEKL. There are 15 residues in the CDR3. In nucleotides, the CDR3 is TGCGCCAGCAGCCAATACGGGACAATTCACAATGAGCAGTTCTTC. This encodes CASSQYGTIHNEQFF.

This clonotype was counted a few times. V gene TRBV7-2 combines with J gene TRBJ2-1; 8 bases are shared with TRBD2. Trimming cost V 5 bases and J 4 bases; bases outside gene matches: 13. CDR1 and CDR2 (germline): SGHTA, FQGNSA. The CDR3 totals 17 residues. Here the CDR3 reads CASSRPPGGRWYNEQFF. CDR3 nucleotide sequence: TGTGCCAGCAGCCGCCCTCCGGGCGGGAGGTGGTACAATGAGCAGTTCTTC.

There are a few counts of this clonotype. The CDR3 is CASLQSYNSPLHF. As DNA, the CDR3 is TGTGCCAGCCTACAGTCCTATAATTCACCCCTCCACTTT. The chain recombines TRBV6-1 with TRBJ1-6, with no clear D. V lost 8 bases, J lost 1 base, and 6 bases lay in between. Germline V gives CDR1 MNHNS, CDR2 SASEGT. The CDR3 runs 13 residues.

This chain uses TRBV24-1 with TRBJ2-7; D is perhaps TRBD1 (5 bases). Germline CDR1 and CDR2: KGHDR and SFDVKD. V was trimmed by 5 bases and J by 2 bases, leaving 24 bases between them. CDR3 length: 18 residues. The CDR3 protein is CATSAPVGPAGLPYEQYF. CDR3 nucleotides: TGTGCCACCAGTGCCCCCGTCGGCCCGGCAGGGCTTCCCTACGAGCAGTACTTC.

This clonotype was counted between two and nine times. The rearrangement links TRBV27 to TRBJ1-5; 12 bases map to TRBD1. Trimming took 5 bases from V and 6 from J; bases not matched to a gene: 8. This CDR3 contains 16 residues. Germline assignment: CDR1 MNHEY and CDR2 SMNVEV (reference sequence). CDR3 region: CASSPGTGGASQPQHF. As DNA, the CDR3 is TGTGCCAGCAGTCCGGGGACAGGGGGCGCTTCTCAGCCCCAGCATTTT.

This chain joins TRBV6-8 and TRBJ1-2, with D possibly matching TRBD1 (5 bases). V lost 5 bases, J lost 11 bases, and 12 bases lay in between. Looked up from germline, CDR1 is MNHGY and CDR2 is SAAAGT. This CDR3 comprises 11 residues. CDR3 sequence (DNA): TGTGCCAGCAGTGACCCGGGACGATACACCTTC. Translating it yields CASSDPGRYTF.

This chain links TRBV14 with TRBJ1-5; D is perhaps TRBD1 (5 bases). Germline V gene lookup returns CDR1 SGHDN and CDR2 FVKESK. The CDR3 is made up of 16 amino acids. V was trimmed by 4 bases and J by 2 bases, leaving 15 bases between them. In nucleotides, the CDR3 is TGTGCCAGCAGCCCCCTACCGGGGGGTGGCAATCAGCCCCAGCATTTT. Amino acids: CASSPLPGGGNQPQHF.

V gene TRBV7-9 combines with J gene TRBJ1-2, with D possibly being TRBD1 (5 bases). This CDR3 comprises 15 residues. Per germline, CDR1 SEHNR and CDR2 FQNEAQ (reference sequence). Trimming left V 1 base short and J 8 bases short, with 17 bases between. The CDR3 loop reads CASSLEMRTSAGYTF. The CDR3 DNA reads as TGTGCCAGCAGCTTAGAAATGAGGACATCCGCCGGCTACACCTTC.